A selection of T cell receptor beta chains follows, all from one sample in a study of blood T cells in healthy people across ages. TCRdb ran MiXCR on the 5' RACE reads and lists one entry per CDR3 protein. In the table there are roughly 680,000 distinct CDR3 sequences, roughly 21% of which are singletons. Specimen: blood. Receptors were obtained from a man in his sixties or seventies in good health. Both conserved end residues are part of each CDR3. D genes are given only for firm matches.

TRBD1	TRBV7-6	CASSPGQAYNSPLHF
TRBD2	TRBV5-1	CASSLDGGRETQYF
-	TRBV7-6	CASSVEETQYF
-	TRBV5-5	CASSGYPGSNYGYTF
TRBD2	TRBV15	CATSRSPGLAGLSSYNEQFF
TRBD1	TRBV20-1	CSAGQGAEMEKLFF
TRBD1	TRBV20-1	CSARFDGQGYGYTF
TRBD2	TRBV7-2	CASSPRTSGYSGPDTQYF
-	TRBV6-2/TRBV6-3	CASSYATVQETQYF
-	TRBV3-1	CASSQQKNIQYF
-	TRBV6-1	CASQNLHEQYF
TRBD1	TRBV20-1	CSAREQGSSYNSPLHF
TRBD2	TRBV10-3	CAISETSGSTDTQYF
-	TRBV7-8	CASSLLAYSYNEQFF
-	TRBV6-5	CASTATVNTEAFF
-	TRBV28	CASLTPTYEQYF
-	TRBV21-1	CASIQRGGPNTEAFF
TRBD1	TRBV5-5	CAGSLQQGAWETQYF
-	TRBV28	CASSVAGPPNEQYF
TRBD2	TRBV20-1	CSARGLKRETDTQYF
-	TRBV6-2/TRBV6-3	CASSYLALGLSSYNEQFF
TRBD1	TRBV20-1	CSARDPGGQPYEQYF
TRBD2	TRBV20-1	CSAFREGYEQYF
-	TRBV6-2/TRBV6-3	CASTEQRGAGTEAFF
-	TRBV7-2	CASSAQDGSTDTQYF
TRBD2	TRBV20-1	CSARLAMSSYNEQFF
-	TRBV7-8	CAIKVGGVHQETQYF
TRBD1	TRBV6-2/TRBV6-3	CASSYSRTGIGETQYF
TRBD2	TRBV5-6	CASRPGLAGGSHNEQFF
-	TRBV5-1	CAGSLEDTQYF
-	TRBV28	CASSPSAIVGEQYF
-	TRBV29-1	CSALMDSVAKNIQYF
TRBD2	TRBV6-2/TRBV6-3	CASVPAGTSVSYEQYF
TRBD1	TRBV11-2	CASSKDRGEADTQYF
-	TRBV29-1	CSVGPPRGDNEQFF
TRBD2	TRBV5-1	CASSLGTSNEQFF
TRBD1	TRBV7-8	CASSQHQGGTEAFF
-	TRBV10-3	CAISESRQANTEAFF
TRBD2	TRBV7-6	CASSPPGAGGLNEQFF
-	TRBV4-2	CASSQAGGTNTGELFF
TRBD1	TRBV10-3	CAISEGQGGNSPLHF
-	TRBV20-1	CSAEDSLNSNQPQHF
TRBD1	TRBV6-2/TRBV6-3	CASSKDREYEQYF
TRBD2	TRBV2	CASSRTSGRHNEQFF
TRBD1	TRBV10-3	CAISAKGQGIDYGYTF
-	TRBV19	CASSTGTAPRRGPYNEQFF
-	TRBV28	CASSLLAARGLLEQYF
-	TRBV19	CASSPHLRGEQYF
-	TRBV5-1	CASSLGVSPGELFF
TRBD1	TRBV3-1	CASSPGTGSTNEKLFF
TRBD2	TRBV10-3	CAISEGLAGSSYEQYF
TRBD2	TRBV5-1	CASSLETSGLETQYF
-	TRBV27	CASSPTRHTDTQYF
TRBD1	TRBV28	CASSGTGVYNSPLHF